This T cell receptor (beta chain) was sequenced during a study of identical twins. Overall study findings and caveats: For monozygotic twins, models underestimated out-of-frame TCR alpha sharing. The more abundant beta clonotypes in cord blood had fewer insertions, and memory repertoires did not show this.

The CDR3 extends over 14 amino acids. The V end lost 6 bases, the J end lost 5 bases, and 14 bases lay between the germline ends. Per germline, CDR1 MNHNS and CDR2 SASEGT. A few counts support this clonotype. The antigen is not known. Template switching, a step in the protocol, added a universal primer site, and cDNA carried unique molecular identifiers. MiXCR, run by TCRdb on the 5' RACE reads, gives a single entry per CDR3 protein. The sample contains about 490,000 distinct CDR3 sequences, about 16% of which appear only once. The data were also submitted as part of a second study, on yellow fever vaccine responses in identical twins.

The V and J genes are TRBV6-1 and TRBJ2-1; unclear D gene. This TCR came from a woman between 18 and 29 years old in good health. The source material was CD4+ T cells sorted from blood. The chain's CDR3 is CASSSTPGNNEQFF. The CDR3 nucleotides read TGTGCCAGCAGCAGTACCCCGGGCAACAATGAGCAGTTCTTC.